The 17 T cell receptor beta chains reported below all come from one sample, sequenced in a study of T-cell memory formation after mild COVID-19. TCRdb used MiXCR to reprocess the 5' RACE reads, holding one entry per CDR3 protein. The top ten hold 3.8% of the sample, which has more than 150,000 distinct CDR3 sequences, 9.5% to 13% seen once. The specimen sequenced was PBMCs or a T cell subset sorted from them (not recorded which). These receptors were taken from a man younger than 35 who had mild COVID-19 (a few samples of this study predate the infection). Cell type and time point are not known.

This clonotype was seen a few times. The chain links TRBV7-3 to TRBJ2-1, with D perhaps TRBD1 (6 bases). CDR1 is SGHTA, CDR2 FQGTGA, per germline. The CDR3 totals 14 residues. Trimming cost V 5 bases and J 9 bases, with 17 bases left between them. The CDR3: CASSNAGQGIEQFF. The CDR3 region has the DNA TGTGCCAGCAGCAACGCAGGGCAGGGGATTGAGCAGTTCTTC.

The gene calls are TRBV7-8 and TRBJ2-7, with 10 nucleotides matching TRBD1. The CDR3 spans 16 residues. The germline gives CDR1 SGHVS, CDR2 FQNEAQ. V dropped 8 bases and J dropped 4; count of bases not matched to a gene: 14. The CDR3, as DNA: TGTGCCAGCGGCACGAGCACCGGGACAGGGGTGTACGAGCAGTACTTC. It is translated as CASGTSTGTGVYEQYF.

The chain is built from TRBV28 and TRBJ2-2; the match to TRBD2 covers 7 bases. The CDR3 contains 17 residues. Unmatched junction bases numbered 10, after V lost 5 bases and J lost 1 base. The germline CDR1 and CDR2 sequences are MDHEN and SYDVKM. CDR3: CASSPPGGGLNTGELFF. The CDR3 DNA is TGTGCCAGCAGTCCGCCGGGGGGAGGGCTGAACACCGGGGAGCTGTTTTTT.

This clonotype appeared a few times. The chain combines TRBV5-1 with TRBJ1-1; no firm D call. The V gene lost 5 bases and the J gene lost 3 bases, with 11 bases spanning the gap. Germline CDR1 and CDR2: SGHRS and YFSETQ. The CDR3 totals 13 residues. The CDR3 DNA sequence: TGCGCCAGCAGTCCCTACATTGACACTGAAGCTTTCTTT. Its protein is CASSPYIDTEAFF.

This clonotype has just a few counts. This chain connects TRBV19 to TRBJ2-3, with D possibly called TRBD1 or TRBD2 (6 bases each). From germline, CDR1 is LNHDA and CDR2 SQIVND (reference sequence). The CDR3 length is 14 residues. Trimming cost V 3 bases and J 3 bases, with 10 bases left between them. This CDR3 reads CASSIQGRTDTQYF. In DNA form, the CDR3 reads TGTGCCAGTAGTATTCAGGGGAGGACAGATACGCAGTATTTT.

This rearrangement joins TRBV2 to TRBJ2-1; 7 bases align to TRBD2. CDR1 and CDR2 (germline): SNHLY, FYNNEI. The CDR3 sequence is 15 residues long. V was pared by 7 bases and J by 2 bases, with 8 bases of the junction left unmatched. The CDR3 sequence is CASKISGGAYNEQFF. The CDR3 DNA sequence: TGTGCCAGCAAGATTAGTGGGGGGGCCTACAATGAGCAGTTCTTC.

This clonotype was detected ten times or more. The CDR3 coding sequence is TGTGCCAGTAGGCCCGGCCCGGGACAGGGTACGGGTGGCTACACCTTC. Translated, it gives CASRPGPGQGTGGYTF. This chain joins TRBV19 and TRBJ1-2; TRBD1 aligns across 9 bases. The CDR3 contains 16 residues. The J segment lost 7 bases and the V segment lost 6 bases, leaving 15 bases of the junction unmatched. Germline values: CDR1 LNHDA, CDR2 SQIVND (reference sequence).

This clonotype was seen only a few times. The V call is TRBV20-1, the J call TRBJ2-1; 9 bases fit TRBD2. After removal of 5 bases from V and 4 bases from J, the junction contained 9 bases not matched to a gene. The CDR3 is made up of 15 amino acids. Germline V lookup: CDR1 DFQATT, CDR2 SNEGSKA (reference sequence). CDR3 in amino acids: CSAPRDLAGYNEQFF. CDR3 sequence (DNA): TGCAGTGCTCCCAGGGACCTAGCGGGGTACAATGAGCAGTTCTTC.

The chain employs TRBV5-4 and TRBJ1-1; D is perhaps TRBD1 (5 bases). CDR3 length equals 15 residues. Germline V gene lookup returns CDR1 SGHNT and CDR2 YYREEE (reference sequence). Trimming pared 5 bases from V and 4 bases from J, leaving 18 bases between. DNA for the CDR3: TGTGCCAGCAGTTGGGGGGGACCCGGTGGCACTGAAGCTTTCTTT. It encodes CASSWGGPGGTEAFF.

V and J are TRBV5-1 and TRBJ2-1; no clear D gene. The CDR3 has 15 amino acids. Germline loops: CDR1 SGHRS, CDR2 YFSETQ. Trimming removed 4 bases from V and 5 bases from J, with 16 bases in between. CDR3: CASSVTGRANNEQFF. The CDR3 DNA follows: TGCGCCAGCAGCGTAACGGGTCGGGCCAACAATGAGCAGTTCTTC.

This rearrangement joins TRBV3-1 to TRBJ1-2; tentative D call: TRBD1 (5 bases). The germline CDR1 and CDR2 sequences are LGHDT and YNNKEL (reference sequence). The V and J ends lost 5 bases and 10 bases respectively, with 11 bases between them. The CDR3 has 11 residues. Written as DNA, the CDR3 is TGTGCCAGCAGCTCTCCCGGGACCTACACCTTC. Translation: CASSSPGTYTF. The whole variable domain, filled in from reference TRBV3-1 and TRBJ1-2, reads DTAVSQTPKYLVTQMGNDKSIKCEQNLGHDTMYWYKQDSKKFLKIMFSYNNKELIINETVPNRFSPKSPDKAHLNLHINSLELGDSAVYFCASSSPGTYTFGSGTRLTVV.

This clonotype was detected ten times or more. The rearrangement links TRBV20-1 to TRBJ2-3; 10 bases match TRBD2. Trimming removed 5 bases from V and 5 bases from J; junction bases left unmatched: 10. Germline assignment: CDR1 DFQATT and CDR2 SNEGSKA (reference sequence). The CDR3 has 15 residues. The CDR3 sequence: CSAADSGGAGDTQYF. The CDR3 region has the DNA TGCAGTGCTGCAGACAGCGGGGGGGCGGGAGATACGCAGTATTTT.

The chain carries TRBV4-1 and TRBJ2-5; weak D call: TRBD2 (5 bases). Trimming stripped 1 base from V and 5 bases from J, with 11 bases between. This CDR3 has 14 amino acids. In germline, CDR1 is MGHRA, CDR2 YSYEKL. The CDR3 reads CASSQGNGLETQYF. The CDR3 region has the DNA TGCGCCAGCAGCCAAGGAAATGGACTGGAGACCCAGTACTTC.

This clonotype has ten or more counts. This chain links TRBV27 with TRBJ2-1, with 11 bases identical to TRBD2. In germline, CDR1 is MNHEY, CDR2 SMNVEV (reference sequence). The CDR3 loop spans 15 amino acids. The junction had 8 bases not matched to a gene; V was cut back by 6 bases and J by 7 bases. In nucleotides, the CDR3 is TGTGCCAGCAGGGTTATAGCGGGGGGGCTTAATGAGCAGTTCTTC. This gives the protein CASRVIAGGLNEQFF.

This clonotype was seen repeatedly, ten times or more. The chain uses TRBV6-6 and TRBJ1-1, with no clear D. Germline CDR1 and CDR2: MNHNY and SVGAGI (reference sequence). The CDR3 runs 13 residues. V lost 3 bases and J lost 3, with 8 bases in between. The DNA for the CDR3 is TGTGCCAGCAGTTATGTGCCTGACACTGAAGCTTTCTTT. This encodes CASSYVPDTEAFF.

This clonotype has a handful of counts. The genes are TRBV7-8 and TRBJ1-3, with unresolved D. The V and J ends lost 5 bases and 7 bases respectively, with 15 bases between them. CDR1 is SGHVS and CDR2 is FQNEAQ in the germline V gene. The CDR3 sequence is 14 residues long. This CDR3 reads CASSTRLGRNTIYF. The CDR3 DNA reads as TGTGCCAGCAGCACCCGGCTGGGGAGGAACACCATATATTTT.

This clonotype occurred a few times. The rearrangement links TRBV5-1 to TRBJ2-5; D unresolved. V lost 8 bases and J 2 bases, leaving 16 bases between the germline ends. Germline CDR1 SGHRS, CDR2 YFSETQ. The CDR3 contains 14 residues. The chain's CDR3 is CASGRLSTQETQYF. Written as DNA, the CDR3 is TGCGCCAGTGGCCGGTTGTCGACTCAAGAGACCCAGTACTTC.